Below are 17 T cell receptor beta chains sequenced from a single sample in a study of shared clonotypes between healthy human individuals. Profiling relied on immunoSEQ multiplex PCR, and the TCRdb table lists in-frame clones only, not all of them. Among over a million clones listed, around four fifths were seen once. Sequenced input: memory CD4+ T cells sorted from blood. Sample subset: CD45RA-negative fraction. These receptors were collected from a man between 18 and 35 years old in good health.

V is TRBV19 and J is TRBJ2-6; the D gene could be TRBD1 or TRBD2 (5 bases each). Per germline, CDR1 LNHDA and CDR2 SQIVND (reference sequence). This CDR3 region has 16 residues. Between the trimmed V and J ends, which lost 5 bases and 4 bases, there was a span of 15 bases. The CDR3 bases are TGTGCCAGTAGTGGGGACGGAGCGACAGGGGCCAACGTCCTGACTTTC. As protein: CASSGDGATGANVLTF.

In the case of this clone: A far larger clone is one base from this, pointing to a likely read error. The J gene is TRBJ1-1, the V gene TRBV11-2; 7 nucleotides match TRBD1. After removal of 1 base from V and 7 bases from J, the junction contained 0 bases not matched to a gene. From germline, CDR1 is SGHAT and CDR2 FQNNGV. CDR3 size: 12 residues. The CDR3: CASSLGQGEAFF. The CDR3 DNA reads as TGTGCCAGCAGCTTAGGACAGGGTGAAGCTTTCTTT. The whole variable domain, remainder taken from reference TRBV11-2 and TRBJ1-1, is EAGVAQSPRYKIIEKRQSVAFWCNPISGHATLYWYQQILGQGPKLLIQFQNNGVVDDSQLPKDRFSAERLKGVDSTLKIQPAKLEDSAVYLCASSLGQGEAFFGQGTRLTVV.

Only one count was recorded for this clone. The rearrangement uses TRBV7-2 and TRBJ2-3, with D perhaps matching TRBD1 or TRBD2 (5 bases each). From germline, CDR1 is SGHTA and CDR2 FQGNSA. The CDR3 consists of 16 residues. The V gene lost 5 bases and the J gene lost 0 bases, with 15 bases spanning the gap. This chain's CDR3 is CASSAPRGDSTDTQYF. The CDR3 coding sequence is TGTGCCAGCAGCGCCCCCAGAGGGGACAGCACAGATACGCAGTATTTT.

CDR3 bases: TGTGCCAGATGGACAGTTTCCTACGAGCAGTACTTC. Its protein is CARWTVSYEQYF. This chain connects TRBV7-9 to TRBJ2-7; D is perhaps TRBD1 (6 bases). In germline, CDR1 is SEHNR, CDR2 FQNEAQ (reference sequence). The V end was cut by 9 bases, the J end by 1 base, with 10 bases between. CDR3 length: 12 residues.

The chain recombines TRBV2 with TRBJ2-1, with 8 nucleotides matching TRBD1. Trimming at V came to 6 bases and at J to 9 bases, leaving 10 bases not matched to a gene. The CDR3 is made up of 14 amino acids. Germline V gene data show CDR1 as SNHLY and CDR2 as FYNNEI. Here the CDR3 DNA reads TGTGCCAGCAGAAGGACAGGGTTTAAAGGTGAGCAGTTCTTC. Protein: CASRRTGFKGEQFF.

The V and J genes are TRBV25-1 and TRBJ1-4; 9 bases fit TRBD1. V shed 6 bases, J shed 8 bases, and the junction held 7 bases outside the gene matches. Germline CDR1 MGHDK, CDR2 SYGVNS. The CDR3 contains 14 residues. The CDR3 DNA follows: TGTGCCAGCAGCGCTGACAGGGGGGGGGAAAAACTGTTTTTT. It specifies CASSADRGGEKLFF.

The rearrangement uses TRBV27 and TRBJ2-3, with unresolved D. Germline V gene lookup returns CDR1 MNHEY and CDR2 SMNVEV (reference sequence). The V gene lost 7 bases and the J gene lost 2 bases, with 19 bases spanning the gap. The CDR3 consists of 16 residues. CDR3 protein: CASIANGWRPTDTQYF. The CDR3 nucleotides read TGTGCCAGCATCGCCAACGGGTGGCGGCCCACAGATACGCAGTATTTT.

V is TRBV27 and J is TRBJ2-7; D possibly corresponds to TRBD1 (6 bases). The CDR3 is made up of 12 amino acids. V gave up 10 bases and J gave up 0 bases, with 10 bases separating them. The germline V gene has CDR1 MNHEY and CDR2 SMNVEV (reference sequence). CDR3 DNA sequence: TGTGCCACTCGGGACAACTCCTACGAGCAGTACTTC. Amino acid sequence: CATRDNSYEQYF.

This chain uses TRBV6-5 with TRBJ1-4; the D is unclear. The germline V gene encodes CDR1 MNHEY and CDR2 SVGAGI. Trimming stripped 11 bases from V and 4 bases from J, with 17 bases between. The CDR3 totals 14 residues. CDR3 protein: CASRGAGFNEKLFF. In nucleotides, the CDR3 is TGTGCCTCCCGGGGTGCGGGGTTTAATGAAAAACTGTTTTTT.

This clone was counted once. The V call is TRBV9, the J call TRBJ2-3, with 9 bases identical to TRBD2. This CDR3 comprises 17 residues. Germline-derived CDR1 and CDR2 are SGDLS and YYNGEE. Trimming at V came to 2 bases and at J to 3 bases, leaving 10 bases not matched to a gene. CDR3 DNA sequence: TGTGCCAGCAGCGTGGGCGGGAGGGCCTTGGCGACAGATACGCAGTATTTT. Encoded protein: CASSVGGRALATDTQYF. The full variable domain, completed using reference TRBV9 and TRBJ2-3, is DSGVTQTPKHLITATGQRVTLRCSPRSGDLSVYWYQQSLDQGLQFLIQYYNGEERAKGNILERFSAQQFPDLHSELNLSSLELGDSALYFCASSVGGRALATDTQYFGPGTRLTVL.

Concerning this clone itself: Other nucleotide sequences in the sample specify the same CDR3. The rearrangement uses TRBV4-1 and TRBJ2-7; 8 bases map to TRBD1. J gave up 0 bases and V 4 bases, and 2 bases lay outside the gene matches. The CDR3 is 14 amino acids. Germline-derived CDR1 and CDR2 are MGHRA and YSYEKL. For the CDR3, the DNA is TGCGCCAGCAGCCGTACAGGGGGCTCCTACGAGCAGTACTTC. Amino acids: CASSRTGGSYEQYF.

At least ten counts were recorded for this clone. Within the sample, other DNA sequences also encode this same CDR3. CDR3 loop: CASSYSSYEQYF. The CDR3 DNA sequence: TGTGCCAGCAGTTACTCCTCCTACGAGCAGTACTTC. The genes are TRBV6-6 and TRBJ2-7; D unclear. Germline V CDR1 and CDR2: MNHNY, SVGAGI (reference sequence). The CDR3 contains 12 residues. Trimming left V 0 bases short and J 0 bases short, with 0 bases between.

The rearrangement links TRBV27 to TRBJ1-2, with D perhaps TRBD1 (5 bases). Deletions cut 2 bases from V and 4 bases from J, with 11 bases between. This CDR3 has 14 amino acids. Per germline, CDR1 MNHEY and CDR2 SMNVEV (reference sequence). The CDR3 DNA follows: TGTGCCAGCAGTTTACGGGCGGGACTCTATGGCTACACCTTC. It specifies CASSLRAGLYGYTF.

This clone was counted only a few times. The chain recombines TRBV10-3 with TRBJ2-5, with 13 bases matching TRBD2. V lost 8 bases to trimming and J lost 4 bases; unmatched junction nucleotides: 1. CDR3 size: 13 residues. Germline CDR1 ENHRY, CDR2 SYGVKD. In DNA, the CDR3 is TGTGCCATCGGGACTAGCGGGGCAGAGACCCAGTACTTC. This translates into CAIGTSGAETQYF.

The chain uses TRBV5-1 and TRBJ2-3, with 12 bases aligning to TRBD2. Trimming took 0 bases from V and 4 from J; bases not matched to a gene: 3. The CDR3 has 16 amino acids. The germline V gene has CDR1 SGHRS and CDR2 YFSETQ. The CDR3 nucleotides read TGCGCCAGCAGCTTGGGCGGACTAGCGGGATCAGATACGCAGTATTTT. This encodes CASSLGGLAGSDTQYF.

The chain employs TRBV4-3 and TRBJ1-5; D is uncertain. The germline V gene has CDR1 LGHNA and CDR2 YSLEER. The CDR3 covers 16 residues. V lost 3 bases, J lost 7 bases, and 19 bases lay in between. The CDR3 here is CASSQEAQFARQPQHF. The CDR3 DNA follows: TGCGCCAGCAGCCAGGAAGCCCAATTTGCCCGGCAGCCCCAGCATTTT.

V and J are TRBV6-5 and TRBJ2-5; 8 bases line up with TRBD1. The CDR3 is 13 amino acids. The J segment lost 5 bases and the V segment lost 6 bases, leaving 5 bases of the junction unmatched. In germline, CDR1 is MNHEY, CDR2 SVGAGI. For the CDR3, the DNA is TGTGCCAGCAGCCGGACAGGGAGGGAGACCCAGTACTTC. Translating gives CASSRTGRETQYF.